The clone carrying this T cell receptor beta chain has only a few counts. Its cognate antigen is unknown. Researchers used 5'RACE with constant-segment primers to make TCR alpha and TCR beta cDNA libraries that carry sample barcodes and UMIs. One entry per CDR3 protein results from TCRdb running MiXCR on the 5' RACE reads. This sample has 300,000 to 350,000 distinct CDR3 sequences, with 14% found just once. This sample stems from a study of T-cell memory formation after mild COVID-19. Per the germline V gene, CDR1 is KGHDR and CDR2 is SFDVKD. Trimming removed 4 bases from V and 2 bases from J, with 9 bases in between. This CDR3 comprises 14 residues. Whole-study results and caveats: Memory cells collected pre-infection included some clones that later responded, suggesting cross-reactive memory joined.

This clonotype originated in a man aged 18-30 years who had mild COVID-19 (a few samples of this study predate the infection). Cell type and time point are not known. The sample taken for sequencing was PBMCs or a T cell subset sorted from them (not recorded which). The V and J genes are TRBV24-1 and TRBJ2-3; TRBD1 might be the D (6 bases). CDR3 residues: CATSEQGITDTQYF. The CDR3 DNA sequence: TGTGCCACCAGTGAACAGGGAATCACAGATACGCAGTATTTT.